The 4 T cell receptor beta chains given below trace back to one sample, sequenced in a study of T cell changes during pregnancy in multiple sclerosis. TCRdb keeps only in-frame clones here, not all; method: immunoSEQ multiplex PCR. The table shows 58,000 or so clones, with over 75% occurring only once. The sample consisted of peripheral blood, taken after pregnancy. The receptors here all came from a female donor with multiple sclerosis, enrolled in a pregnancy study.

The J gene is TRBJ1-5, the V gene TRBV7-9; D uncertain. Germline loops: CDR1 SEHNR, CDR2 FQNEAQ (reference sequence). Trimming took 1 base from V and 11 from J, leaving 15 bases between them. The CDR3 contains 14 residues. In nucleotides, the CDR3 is TGTGCCAGCAGCTTAGGAGGATGGCTTGTGACCCAGCATTTT. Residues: CASSLGGWLVTQHF.

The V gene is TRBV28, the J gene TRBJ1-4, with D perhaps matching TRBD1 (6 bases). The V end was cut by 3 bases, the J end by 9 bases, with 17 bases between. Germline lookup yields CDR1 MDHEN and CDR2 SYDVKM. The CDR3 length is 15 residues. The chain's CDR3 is CASSFRTASPKKLFF. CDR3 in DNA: TGTGCCAGCAGTTTCCGGACAGCGAGCCCAAAAAAACTGTTTTTT.

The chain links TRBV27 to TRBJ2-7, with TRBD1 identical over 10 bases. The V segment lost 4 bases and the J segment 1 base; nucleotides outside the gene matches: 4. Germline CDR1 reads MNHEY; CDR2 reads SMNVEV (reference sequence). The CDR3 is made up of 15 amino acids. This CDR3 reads CASSYSGQGSYEQYF. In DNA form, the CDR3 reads TGTGCCAGCAGTTACTCGGGACAGGGGTCCTACGAGCAGTACTTC.

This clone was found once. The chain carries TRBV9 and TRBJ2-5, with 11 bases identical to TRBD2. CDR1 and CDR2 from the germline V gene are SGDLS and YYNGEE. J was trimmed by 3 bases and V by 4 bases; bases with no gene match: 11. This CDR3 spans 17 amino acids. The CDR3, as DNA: TGTGCCAGCAGCCCAACTAGCGGGGGTAGACAGAAAGAGACCCAGTACTTC. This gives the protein CASSPTSGGRQKETQYF. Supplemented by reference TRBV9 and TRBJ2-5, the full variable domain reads DSGVTQTPKHLITATGQRVTLRCSPRSGDLSVYWYQQSLDQGLQFLIQYYNGEERAKGNILERFSAQQFPDLHSELNLSSLELGDSALYFCASSPTSGGRQKETQYFGPGTRLLVL.